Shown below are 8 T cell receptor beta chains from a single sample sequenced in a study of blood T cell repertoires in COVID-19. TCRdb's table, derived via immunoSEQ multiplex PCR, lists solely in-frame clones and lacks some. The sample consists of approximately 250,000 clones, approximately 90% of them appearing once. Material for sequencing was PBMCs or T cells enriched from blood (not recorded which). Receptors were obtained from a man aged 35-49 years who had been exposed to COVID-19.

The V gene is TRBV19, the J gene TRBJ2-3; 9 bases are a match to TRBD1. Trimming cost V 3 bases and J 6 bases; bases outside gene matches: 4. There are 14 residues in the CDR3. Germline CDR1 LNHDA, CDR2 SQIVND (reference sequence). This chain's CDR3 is CASSIPGQGDTQYF. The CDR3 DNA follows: TGTGCCAGTAGTATCCCGGGACAGGGCGATACGCAGTATTTT.

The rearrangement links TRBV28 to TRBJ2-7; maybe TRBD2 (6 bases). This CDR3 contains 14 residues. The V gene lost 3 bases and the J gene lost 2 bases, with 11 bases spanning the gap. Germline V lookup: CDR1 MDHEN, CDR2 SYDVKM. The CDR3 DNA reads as TGTGCCAGCAGTTTGGGGGGTCGGGCCTACGAGCAGTACTTC. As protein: CASSLGGRAYEQYF.

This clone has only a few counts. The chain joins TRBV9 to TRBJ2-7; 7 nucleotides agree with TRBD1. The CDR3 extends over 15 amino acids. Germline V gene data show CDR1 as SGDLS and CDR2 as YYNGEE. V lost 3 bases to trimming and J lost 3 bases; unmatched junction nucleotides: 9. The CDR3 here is CASSGAGGAFYEQYF. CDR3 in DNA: TGTGCCAGCAGCGGGGCAGGGGGAGCGTTCTACGAGCAGTACTTC.

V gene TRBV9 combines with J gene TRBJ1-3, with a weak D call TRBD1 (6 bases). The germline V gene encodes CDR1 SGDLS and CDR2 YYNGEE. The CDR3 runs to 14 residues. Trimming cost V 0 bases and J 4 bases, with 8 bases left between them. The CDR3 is CASSVGTDGNTIYF. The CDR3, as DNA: TGTGCCAGCAGCGTAGGGACAGACGGAAACACCATATATTTT.

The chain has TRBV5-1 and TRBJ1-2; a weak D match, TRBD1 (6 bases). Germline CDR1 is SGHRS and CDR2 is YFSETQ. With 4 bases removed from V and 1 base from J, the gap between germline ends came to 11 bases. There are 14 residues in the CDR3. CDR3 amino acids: CASSPQGDNYGYTF. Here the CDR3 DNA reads TGCGCCAGCAGCCCACAGGGCGATAACTATGGCTACACCTTC. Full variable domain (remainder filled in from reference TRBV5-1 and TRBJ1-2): KAGVTQTPRYLIKTRGQQVTLSCSPISGHRSVSWYQQTPGQGLQFLFEYFSETQRNKGNFPGRFSGRQFSNSRSEMNVSTLELGDSALYLCASSPQGDNYGYTFGSGTRLTVV.

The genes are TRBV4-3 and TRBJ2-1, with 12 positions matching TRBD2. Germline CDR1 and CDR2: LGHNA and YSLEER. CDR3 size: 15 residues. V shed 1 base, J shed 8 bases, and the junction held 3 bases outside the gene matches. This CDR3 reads CASSQGTSGNDEQFF. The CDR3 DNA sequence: TGCGCCAGCAGCCAAGGGACTAGCGGGAACGATGAGCAGTTCTTC.

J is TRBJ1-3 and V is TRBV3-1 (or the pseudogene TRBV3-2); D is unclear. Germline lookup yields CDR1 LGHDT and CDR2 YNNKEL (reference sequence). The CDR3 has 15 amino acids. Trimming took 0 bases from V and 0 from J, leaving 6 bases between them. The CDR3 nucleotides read TGTGCCAGCAGCCAAGAAATTATCTCTGGAAACACCATATATTTT. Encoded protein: CASSQEIISGNTIYF.

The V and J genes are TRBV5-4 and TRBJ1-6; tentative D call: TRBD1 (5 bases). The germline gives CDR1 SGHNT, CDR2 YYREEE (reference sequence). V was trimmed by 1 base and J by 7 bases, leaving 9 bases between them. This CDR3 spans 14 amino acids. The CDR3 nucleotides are TGTGCCAGCAGCTTGCAGGGTGGGAATTCACCCCTCCACTTT. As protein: CASSLQGGNSPLHF.